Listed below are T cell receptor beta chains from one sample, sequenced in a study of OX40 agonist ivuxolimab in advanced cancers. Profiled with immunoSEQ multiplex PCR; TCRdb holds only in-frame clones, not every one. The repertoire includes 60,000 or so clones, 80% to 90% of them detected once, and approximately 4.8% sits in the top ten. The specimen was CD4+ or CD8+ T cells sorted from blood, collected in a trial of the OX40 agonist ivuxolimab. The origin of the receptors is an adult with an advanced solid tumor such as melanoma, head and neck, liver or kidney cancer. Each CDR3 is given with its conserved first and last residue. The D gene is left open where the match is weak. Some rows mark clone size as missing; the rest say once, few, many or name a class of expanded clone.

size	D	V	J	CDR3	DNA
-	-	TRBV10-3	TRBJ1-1	CAIKQAMNTEAFF	TGTGCCATCAAGCAGGCGATGAACACTGAAGCTTTCTTT
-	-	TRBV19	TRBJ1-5	CASSNPRFGVSNQPQHF	TGTGCCAGTAGTAATCCCCGATTTGGGGTAAGCAATCAGCCCCAGCATTTT
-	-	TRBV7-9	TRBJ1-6	CASEGRPNSPLHF	TGTGCCAGCGAGGGCAGGCCTAATTCACCCCTCCACTTT
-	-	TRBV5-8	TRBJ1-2	CASSFSGREIYGYTF	TGTGCCAGCAGCTTCTCGGGACGAGAGATATATGGCTACACCTTC
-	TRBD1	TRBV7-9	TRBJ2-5	CASSRLTGQGPETQYF	TGTGCCAGCAGCCGATTAACGGGACAGGGTCCGGAGACCCAGTACTTC
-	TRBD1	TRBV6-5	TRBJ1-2	CASSDRGVDGYTF	TGTGCCAGCAGCGACAGGGGGGTCGATGGCTACACCTTC
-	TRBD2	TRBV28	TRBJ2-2	CASSFSGRAVVGELFF	TGTGCCAGCAGTTTCAGCGGGAGGGCCGTAGTCGGGGAGCTGTTTTTT
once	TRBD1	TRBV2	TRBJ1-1	CASTRQGSVAFF	TGTGCCAGCACTAGACAGGGGAGTGTAGCTTTCTTT
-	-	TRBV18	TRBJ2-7	CASSPMESSYEQYF	TGTGCCAGCTCACCAATGGAGAGCTCCTACGAGCAGTACTTC
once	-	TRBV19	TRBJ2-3	CASASMASTDTQYF	TGTGCCAGTGCTAGCATGGCTAGCACAGATACGCAGTATTTT
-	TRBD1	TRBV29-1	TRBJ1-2	CSGAGQGGYGYTF	TGCAGCGGAGCGGGACAGGGGGGCTATGGCTACACCTTC
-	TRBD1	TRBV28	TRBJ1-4	CASSLLQGLGEKLFF	TGTGCCAGCAGTCTACTACAGGGGCTGGGTGAAAAACTGTTTTTT
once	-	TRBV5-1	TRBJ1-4	CASSLGTGGWTNEKLFF	TGCGCCAGCAGCCTGGGGACCGGAGGCTGGACTAATGAAAAACTGTTTTTT
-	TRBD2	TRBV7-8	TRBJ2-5	CASSLGREGTQYF	TGTGCCAGCAGCTTGGGGAGGGAAGGGACCCAGTACTTC
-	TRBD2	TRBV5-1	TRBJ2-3	CASSLVAGAVTDTQYF	TGCGCCAGCAGCTTGGTAGCGGGAGCAGTAACAGATACGCAGTATTTT
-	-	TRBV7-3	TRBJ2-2	CASSLTYTGELFF	TGTGCCAGCAGCTTAACATACACCGGGGAGCTGTTTTTT
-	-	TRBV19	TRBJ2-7	CASSMTSYEQYF	TGTGCCAGTAGTATGACGAGCTACGAGCAGTACTTC
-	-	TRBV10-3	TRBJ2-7	CAISPDIHEQYF	TGTGCCATCAGCCCGGACATCCACGAGCAGTACTTC
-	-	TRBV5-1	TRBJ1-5	CASRKEQGQPQHF	TGCGCCAGCAGAAAGGAGCAGGGCCAGCCCCAGCATTTT
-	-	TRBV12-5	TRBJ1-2	CASGFSDRNYGYTF	TGTGCTAGTGGTTTTTCCGACAGGAACTATGGCTACACCTTC
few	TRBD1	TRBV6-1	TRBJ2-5	CASSEAMTGAAVGGTQYF	TGTGCCAGCAGTGAAGCGATGACAGGGGCGGCGGTCGGGGGGACCCAGTACTTC
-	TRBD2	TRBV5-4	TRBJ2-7	CATGPGGSYEQYF	TGTGCCACCGGCCCCGGGGGGTCCTACGAGCAGTACTTC
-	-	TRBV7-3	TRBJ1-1	CASSSGRGLNTEAFF	TGTGCCAGCAGCTCGGGACGAGGTTTGAACACTGAAGCTTTCTTT
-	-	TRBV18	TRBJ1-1	CASSPSQEVNTEAFF	TGTGCCAGCTCACCAAGTCAAGAGGTAAACACTGAAGCTTTCTTT
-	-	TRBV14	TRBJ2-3	CASSQARPDTQYF	TGTGCCAGCAGCCAAGCAAGGCCAGATACGCAGTATTTT
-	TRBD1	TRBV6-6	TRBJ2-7	CASTLMGQVSYEQYF	TGTGCCAGCACTTTGATGGGACAGGTATCCTACGAGCAGTACTTC
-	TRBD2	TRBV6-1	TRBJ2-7	CASKTSGSAHEQYF	TGTGCCAGCAAAACTAGCGGGAGCGCCCACGAGCAGTACTTC
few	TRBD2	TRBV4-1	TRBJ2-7	CASSQGISGGTGYEQYF	TGCGCCAGCAGCCAAGGCATTAGCGGGGGGACCGGGTACGAGCAGTACTTC
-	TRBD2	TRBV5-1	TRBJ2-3	CASSSLAGGRADTQYF	TGCGCCAGCAGCTCTCTAGCGGGGGGGCGGGCAGATACGCAGTATTTT
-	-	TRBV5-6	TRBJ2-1	CASWAGSYNEQFF	TGTGCCAGTTGGGCGGGTTCCTACAATGAGCAGTTCTTC
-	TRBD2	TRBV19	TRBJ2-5	CASSRVAGEQETQYF	TGTGCCAGTAGTAGGGTAGCGGGGGAACAAGAGACCCAGTACTTC
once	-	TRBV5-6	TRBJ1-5	CASSLRDQPQHF	TGTGCCAGCAGCTTAAGAGATCAGCCCCAGCATTTT
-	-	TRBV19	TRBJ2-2	CASSNVNTGELFF	TGTGCCAGTAGTAATGTAAACACCGGGGAGCTGTTTTTT
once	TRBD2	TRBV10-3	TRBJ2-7	CAIRTSDSYEQYF	TGTGCCATCAGGACTAGCGACTCCTACGAGCAGTACTTC
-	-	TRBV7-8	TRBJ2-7	CASSLPMGTYEQYF	TGTGCCAGCAGCTTACCCATGGGCACCTATGAGCAGTACTTC
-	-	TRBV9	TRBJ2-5	CASSVDPGNQETQYF	TGTGCCAGCAGCGTAGACCCAGGGAACCAAGAGACCCAGTACTTC
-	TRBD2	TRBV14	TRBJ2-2	CASSRTSGPGELFF	TGTGCCAGCAGCCGGACTAGCGGACCGGGGGAGCTGTTTTTT
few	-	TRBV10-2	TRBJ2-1	CASGAYYNEQFF	TGCGCCAGCGGCGCCTACTACAATGAGCAGTTCTTC
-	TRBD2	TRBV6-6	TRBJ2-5	CASRSVAGQETQYF	TGTGCCAGCAGGAGTGTAGCGGGCCAAGAGACCCAGTACTTC
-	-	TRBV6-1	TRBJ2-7	CASSWGNGLYEQYF	TGTGCCAGCAGTTGGGGGAACGGACTGTACGAGCAGTACTTC
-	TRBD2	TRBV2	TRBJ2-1	CASSEELAVRADEQFF	TGTGCCAGCAGTGAAGAACTAGCGGTACGAGCGGATGAGCAGTTCTTC
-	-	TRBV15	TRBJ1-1	CATSRGHLNTEAFF	TGTGCCACCAGCAGAGGACACTTGAACACTGAAGCTTTCTTT
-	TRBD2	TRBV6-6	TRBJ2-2	CASRDTSGRNTGELFF	TGTGCCAGCAGAGACACTAGCGGGAGGAACACCGGGGAGCTGTTTTTT
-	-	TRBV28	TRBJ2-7	CASSGTTSYEQYF	TGTGCCAGCAGCGGGACAACGTCCTACGAGCAGTACTTC
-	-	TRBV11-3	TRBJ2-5	CASSQNRVETQYF	TGTGCCAGCAGCCAAAACAGGGTTGAGACCCAGTACTTC
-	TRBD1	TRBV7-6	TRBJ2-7	CASSSPPGTGTYEQYF	TGTGCCAGCAGTTCCCCCCCGGGGACAGGGACCTACGAGCAGTACTTC
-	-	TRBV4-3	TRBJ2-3	CASSQDGVRTDTQYF	TGCGCCAGCAGCCAAGACGGGGTCCGGACAGATACGCAGTATTTT
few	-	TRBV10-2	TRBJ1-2	CASRETYGYTF	TGCGCCAGCAGAGAAACCTATGGCTACACCTTC
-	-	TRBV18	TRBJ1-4	CASSPRVARNEKLFF	TGTGCCAGCTCCCCCCGAGTAGCTCGTAATGAAAAACTGTTTTTT
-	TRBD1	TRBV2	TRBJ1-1	CASSDGQGALTEAFF	TGTGCCAGCAGTGATGGACAGGGGGCTCTCACTGAAGCTTTCTTT
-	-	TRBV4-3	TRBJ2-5	CATTIQVRAQETQYF	TGCGCCACCACAATACAGGTAAGGGCCCAAGAGACCCAGTACTTC